This record concerns one TCR beta chain sequence. The CDR3 is 14 amino acids. V was cut by 4 bases and J by 1 base, with 8 bases left in between. Germline V gene sequence: CDR1 LNHDA, CDR2 SQIVND (reference sequence). This sample stems from a study of T cell responses to AZD1222 COVID-19 vaccine. The method was immunoSEQ multiplex PCR; TCRdb's version includes in-frame clones alone and lacks a portion of them. This table has 70,000 to 80,000 clones, 86% appearing once. The clonotype comes from an adult in good health. The sample in question was peripheral blood, obtained on day 0 of AZD1222 vaccination. The chain combines TRBV19 with TRBJ1-5; D ambiguous. Here the CDR3 reads CASSTRWSNQPQHF. CDR3 bases: TGTGCCAGTAGTACGCGTTGGAGCAATCAGCCCCAGCATTTT.